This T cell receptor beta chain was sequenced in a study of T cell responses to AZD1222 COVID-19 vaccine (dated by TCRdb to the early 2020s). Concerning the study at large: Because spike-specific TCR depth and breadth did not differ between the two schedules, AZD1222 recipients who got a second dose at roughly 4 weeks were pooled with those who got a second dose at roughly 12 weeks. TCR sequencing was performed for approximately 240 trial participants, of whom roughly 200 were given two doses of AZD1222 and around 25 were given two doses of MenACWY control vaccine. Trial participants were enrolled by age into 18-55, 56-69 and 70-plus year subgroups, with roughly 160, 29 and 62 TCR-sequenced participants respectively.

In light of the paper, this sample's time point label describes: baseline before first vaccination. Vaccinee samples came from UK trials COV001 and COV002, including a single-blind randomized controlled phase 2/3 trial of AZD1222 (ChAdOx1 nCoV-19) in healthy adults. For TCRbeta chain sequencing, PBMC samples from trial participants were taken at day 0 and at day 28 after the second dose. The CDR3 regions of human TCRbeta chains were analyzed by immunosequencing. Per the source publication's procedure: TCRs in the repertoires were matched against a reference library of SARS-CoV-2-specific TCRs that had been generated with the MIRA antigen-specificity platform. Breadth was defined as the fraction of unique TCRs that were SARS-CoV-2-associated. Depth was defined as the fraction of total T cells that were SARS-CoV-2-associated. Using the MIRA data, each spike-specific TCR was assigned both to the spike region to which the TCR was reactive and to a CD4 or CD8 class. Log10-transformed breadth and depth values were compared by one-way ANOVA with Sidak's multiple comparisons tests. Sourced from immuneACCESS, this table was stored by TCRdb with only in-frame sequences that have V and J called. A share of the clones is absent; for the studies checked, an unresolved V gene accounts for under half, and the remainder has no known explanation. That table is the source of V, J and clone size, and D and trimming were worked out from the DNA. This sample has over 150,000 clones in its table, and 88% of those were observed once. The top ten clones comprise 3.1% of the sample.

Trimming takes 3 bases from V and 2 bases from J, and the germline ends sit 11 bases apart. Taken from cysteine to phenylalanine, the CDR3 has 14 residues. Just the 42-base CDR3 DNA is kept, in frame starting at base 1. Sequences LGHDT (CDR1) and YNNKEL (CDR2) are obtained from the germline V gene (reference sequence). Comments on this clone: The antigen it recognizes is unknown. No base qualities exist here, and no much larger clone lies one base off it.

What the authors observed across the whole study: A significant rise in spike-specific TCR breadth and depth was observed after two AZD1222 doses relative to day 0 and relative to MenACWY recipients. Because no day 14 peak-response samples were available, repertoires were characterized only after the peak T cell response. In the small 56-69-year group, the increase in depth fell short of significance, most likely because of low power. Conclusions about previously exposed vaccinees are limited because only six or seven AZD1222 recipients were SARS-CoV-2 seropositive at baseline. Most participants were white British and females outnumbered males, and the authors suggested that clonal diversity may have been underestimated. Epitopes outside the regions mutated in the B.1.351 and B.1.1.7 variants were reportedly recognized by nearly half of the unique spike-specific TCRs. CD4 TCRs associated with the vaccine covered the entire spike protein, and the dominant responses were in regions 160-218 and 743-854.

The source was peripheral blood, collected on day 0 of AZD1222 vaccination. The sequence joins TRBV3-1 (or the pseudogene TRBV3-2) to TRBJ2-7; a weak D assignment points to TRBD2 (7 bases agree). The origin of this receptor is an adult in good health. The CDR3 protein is CASSQGGGTYEQYF. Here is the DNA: TGTGCCAGCAGCCAGGGCGGGGGCACCTACGAGCAGTACTTC.